These 27 T cell receptor beta chains were all obtained from the same sample, sequenced in a study of blood T cell repertoires in COVID-19. The data were produced by immunoSEQ multiplex PCR, yet TCRdb's version contains in-frame clones alone and is incomplete. This table has roughly 190,000 clones, 70% to 90% appearing once. Sequenced material: peripheral blood. All receptors derive from a woman in her seventies with active or convalescent COVID-19.

This chain uses TRBV5-8 with TRBJ1-2, with D possibly being TRBD1 (5 bases). This CDR3 has 14 residues. Germline V gives CDR1 SGHTS, CDR2 YDEGEE. Trimming stripped 1 base from V and 4 bases from J, with 11 bases between. The CDR3 DNA reads as TGTGCCAGCAGCTTGATGGGGCAGGGCTATGGCTACACCTTC. Translation: CASSLMGQGYGYTF.

The chain joins TRBV7-2 to TRBJ2-3, with a possible D match to TRBD1 (6 bases). CDR3 length equals 17 residues. The V gene lost 5 bases and the J gene lost 6 bases, with 24 bases spanning the gap. Germline V CDR1 and CDR2: SGHTA, FQGNSA. The CDR3 DNA reads TGTGCCAGCAGCCCACAAATGGGTAGAGGGGACATGGATACGCAGTATTTT. This encodes CASSPQMGRGDMDTQYF. The variable domain in full, with the rest retrieved from reference TRBV7-2 and TRBJ2-3, is GAGVSQSPSNKVTEKGKDVELRCDPISGHTALYWYRQSLGQGLEFLIYFQGNSAPDKSGLPSDRFSAERTGGSVSTLTIQRTQQEDSAVYLCASSPQMGRGDMDTQYFGPGTRLTVL.

J is TRBJ2-7 and V is TRBV2; 11 nucleotides line up with TRBD2. V shed 8 bases, J shed 6 bases, and the junction held 6 bases outside the gene matches. The CDR3 totals 13 residues. The germline V gene has CDR1 SNHLY and CDR2 FYNNEI. CDR3 DNA: TGTGCCAGCTTATCTAGCGGGAGGACCGAGCAGTACTTC. Protein sequence: CASLSSGRTEQYF.

This chain uses TRBV6-1 with TRBJ2-7; no definite D call. The V end lost 2 bases, the J end lost 4 bases, and 6 bases lay between the germline ends. CDR3 length equals 12 residues. Germline CDR1 and CDR2: MNHNS and SASEGT. The CDR3 loop is CASSELGYEQYF. The CDR3, as DNA: TGTGCCAGCAGTGAACTAGGATACGAGCAGTACTTC.

The chain couples TRBV27 to TRBJ1-5; the match to TRBD1 covers 9 bases. The CDR3 is 16 amino acids. Germline V lookup: CDR1 MNHEY, CDR2 SMNVEV (reference sequence). Losses at the gene ends were 3 bases for V and 4 bases for J; bases not matched to a gene: 7. The CDR3 reads CASSFTGGPVNQPQHF. The CDR3 DNA reads as TGTGCCAGCAGTTTCACAGGGGGCCCCGTAAATCAGCCCCAGCATTTT.

In DNA, the CDR3 is TGTGCCAGCAGCTTAGATAGGGGTGGGCCAAGTAATTCACCCCTCCACTTT. This codes for CASSLDRGGPSNSPLHF. The J gene is TRBJ1-6, the V gene TRBV11-3; D is perhaps TRBD1 (5 bases). Germline V gene lookup returns CDR1 SGHNT and CDR2 YENEEA. Trimming took 0 bases from V and 6 from J, leaving 15 bases between them. The CDR3 has 17 amino acids.

The V gene is TRBV18, the J gene TRBJ1-5, with D uncertain. This CDR3 comprises 17 residues. Trimming shortened V by 5 bases and J by 3 bases, and 20 bases separated the two germline ends. Germline CDR1 KGHSH, CDR2 LQKENI. The CDR3 DNA reads as TGTGCCAGCTCATCCGACACGGGAACAAGGGTCAATCAGCCCCAGCATTTT. This encodes CASSSDTGTRVNQPQHF.

The chain is built from TRBV9 and TRBJ2-2, with D possibly being TRBD2 (5 bases). Trimming cost V 5 bases and J 3 bases, with 17 bases left between them. Germline CDR1 is SGDLS and CDR2 is YYNGEE. The CDR3 totals 16 residues. The CDR3 is CASSKLSGLDTGELFF. The CDR3 DNA follows: TGTGCCAGCAGTAAACTCAGCGGCCTCGACACCGGGGAGCTGTTTTTT.

The rearrangement uses TRBV7-2 and TRBJ2-7; D perhaps matches TRBD2 (5 bases). Trimming took off 5 bases at V and 9 bases at J, with 20 bases between the two ends. The germline gives CDR1 SGHTA, CDR2 FQGNSA. The CDR3 consists of 14 residues. CDR3 sequence (DNA): TGTGCCAGCAGCACCGGGGTCCGCGAAGTCGTGCAGTACTTC. Its protein product is CASSTGVREVVQYF.

V and J are TRBV5-1 and TRBJ2-7, with TRBD1 matching over 8 bases. Germline V CDR1 and CDR2: SGHRS, YFSETQ. The CDR3 consists of 15 residues. Trimming at V came to 5 bases and at J to 5 bases, leaving 12 bases not matched to a gene. DNA for the CDR3: TGCGCCAGCAGAGAAACAGGGGGTCACTACAACGAGCAGTACTTC. Translation: CASRETGGHYNEQYF.

J is TRBJ1-6 and V is TRBV9, with D possibly matching TRBD1 (6 bases). V dropped 5 bases and J dropped 1 base, with 25 bases sitting between them. CDR1 and CDR2 (germline): SGDLS, YYNGEE. This CDR3 region has 20 residues. CDR3: CASRSRGRGKSESYNSPLHF. The CDR3 nucleotides read TGTGCCAGCAGATCTCGGGGCAGGGGAAAGTCGGAGTCCTATAATTCACCCCTCCACTTT.

The V gene is TRBV4-1, the J gene TRBJ2-2; 8 bases match TRBD2. Germline values: CDR1 MGHRA, CDR2 YSYEKL. With V trimmed by 4 bases and J by 3 bases, 7 bases remained unmatched. This CDR3 contains 16 residues. CDR3: CASSREREIDTGELFF. CDR3 bases: TGCGCCAGCAGCCGCGAGCGGGAGATCGACACCGGGGAGCTGTTTTTT.

V gene TRBV18 combines with J gene TRBJ1-4; a weak D match, TRBD1 (6 bases). The CDR3 totals 15 residues. V was clipped by 2 bases and J by 8 bases, with 15 bases between them. Germline V gives CDR1 KGHSH, CDR2 LQKENI. The CDR3 loop reads CASSPLRNREEKLFF. The CDR3 DNA is TGTGCCAGCTCACCATTGCGAAACAGGGAAGAAAAACTGTTTTTT.

The V and J genes are TRBV12-3 or TRBV12-4 and TRBJ1-1; D call uncertain. Trimming took off 6 bases at V and 7 bases at J, with 12 bases between the two ends. This CDR3 is 12 amino acids long. The CDR3 coding sequence is TGTGCCAGCAGGACCTCCAGGAATGAAGCTTTCTTT. Protein product: CASRTSRNEAFF.

The chain combines TRBV30 with TRBJ1-2; 12 bases are a match to TRBD1. Per the germline V gene, CDR1 is GTSNPN and CDR2 is SVGIG (reference sequence). CDR3 length: 16 amino acids. The trim removed 1 base at V and 3 bases at J, leaving 6 bases unmatched. CDR3 in DNA: TGTGCCTGGAGTGGCGGGACAGGGGGCACGCACTATGGCTACACCTTC. Translating it yields CAWSGGTGGTHYGYTF.

This rearrangement joins TRBV3-1 (or the pseudogene TRBV3-2) to TRBJ1-2; 9 nucleotides line up with TRBD1. Germline assignment: CDR1 LGHDT and CDR2 YNNKEL (reference sequence). V shed 4 bases and J 4 bases; nucleotides not matched to a gene: 10. This CDR3 has 16 amino acids. The DNA for the CDR3 is TGTGCCAGCAGCCTTACCGACAGGGGGTCACCCTATGGCTACACCTTC. It specifies CASSLTDRGSPYGYTF.

The rearrangement joins TRBV7-8 to TRBJ1-2, with a tentative D call TRBD1 (6 bases). V was clipped by 5 bases and J by 7 bases, with 11 bases between them. This CDR3 comprises 12 residues. Germline-derived CDR1 and CDR2 are SGHVS and FQNEAQ. CDR3 in DNA: TGTGCCAGCAGCACCCGGACAGCTGGCTACACCTTC. Its protein product is CASSTRTAGYTF.

The chain recombines TRBV24-1 with TRBJ2-1; D is possibly TRBD2 (7 bases). The length of the CDR3 is 16 residues. Between the trimmed V and J ends, which lost 2 bases and 4 bases, there was a span of 14 bases. In germline, CDR1 is KGHDR, CDR2 SFDVKD. CDR3 region: CATSDSGASGYNEQFF. The CDR3 DNA sequence: TGTGCCACCAGTGATTCGGGGGCTAGCGGTTACAATGAGCAGTTCTTC.

DNA of the CDR3: TGTGCCAGCGATAGCGGGAGGGGGGTTCGGCGCACAGATACGCAGTATTTT. This gives the protein CASDSGRGVRRTDTQYF. This chain connects TRBV21-1 to TRBJ2-3; the D call TRBD2 from the table was never checked on the DNA. TRBV21-1 has pseudogene status. The CDR3 has 17 amino acids.

V is TRBV21-1 and J is TRBJ2-5; the table's D call of TRBD2 was not tested on the DNA. TRBV21-1 is assigned pseudogene status. There are 14 residues in the CDR3. CDR3 sequence: CASSKGGQRETQYF. The CDR3 DNA is TGTGCCAGCAGCAAAGGAGGTCAAAGGGAGACCCAGTACTTC.

The chain employs TRBV5-4 and TRBJ1-2; 10 bases agree with TRBD1. The CDR3 covers 15 residues. Trimming removed 5 bases from V and 8 bases from J; junction bases left unmatched: 12. The germline V gene has CDR1 SGHNT and CDR2 YYREEE (reference sequence). Written as DNA, the CDR3 is TGTGCCAGCAGTCGCCCGGGACAGGGGAAGACCGGCTACACCTTC. The encoded protein is CASSRPGQGKTGYTF.

This clone was observed a few times. One junction end disagrees with the germline gene, perhaps due to a read error. The chain is built from TRBV6-5 and TRBJ2-1, with 7 bases matching TRBD2. Germline V gene data show CDR1 as MNHEY and CDR2 as SVGAGI. The CDR3 consists of 14 residues. This CDR3 reads CASSWGDYLNEQFF. CDR3 nucleotide sequence: TGTGCCAGCAGCTGGGGGGACTACTTAAATGAACAGTTCTTC.

This clone was observed a single time. The rearrangement joins TRBV5-1 to TRBJ2-7, with D possibly matching TRBD1 (6 bases). Trimming took off 0 bases at V and 5 bases at J, with 15 bases between the two ends. The germline CDR1 and CDR2 sequences are SGHRS and YFSETQ. The CDR3 spans 15 residues. CDR3 DNA sequence: TGCGCCAGCAGCTTGGTATCTTATCAGGGGAACGAGCAGTACTTC. This sequence encodes CASSLVSYQGNEQYF.

This rearrangement joins TRBV28 to TRBJ2-7, with TRBD2 matching 12 bases. From germline, CDR1 is MDHEN and CDR2 SYDVKM. This CDR3 is built from 14 residues. V shed 6 bases, J shed 5 bases, and the junction held 5 bases outside the gene matches. CDR3 region: CASRRLAGAHEQYF. CDR3 DNA sequence: TGTGCCAGCAGGCGACTAGCGGGAGCGCACGAGCAGTACTTC. The whole variable domain, remainder taken from reference TRBV28 and TRBJ2-7, is DVKVTQSSRYLVKRTGEKVFLECVQDMDHENMFWYRQDPGLGLRLIYFSYDVKMKEKGDIPEGYSVSREKKERFSLILESASTNQTSMYLCASRRLAGAHEQYFGPGTRLTVT.

The chain recombines TRBV30 with TRBJ2-7; the D gene is possibly TRBD1 (6 bases). Between the trimmed V and J ends, which lost 3 bases and 4 bases, there was a span of 7 bases. The CDR3 length is 11 residues. CDR1 and CDR2 from the germline V gene are GTSNPN and SVGIG (reference sequence). The CDR3 sequence is CAWRDSYEQYF. Written as DNA, the CDR3 is TGTGCCTGGAGGGACAGTTACGAGCAGTACTTC.

The chain joins TRBV6-2 or TRBV6-3 to TRBJ1-5, with 10 bases matching TRBD1. V shed 2 bases and J 0 bases; nucleotides not matched to a gene: 7. Germline V lookup: CDR1 MNHEY, CDR2 SVGEGT. This CDR3 contains 18 residues. CDR3 sequence (DNA): TGTGCCAGCAGTTACGGACAGGGGGGAGAGGTTAGCAATCAGCCCCAGCATTTT. The encoded protein is CASSYGQGGEVSNQPQHF.

V and J are TRBV27 and TRBJ2-7, with no clear D. Trimming removed 3 bases from V and 10 bases from J, with 19 bases in between. The V gene's germline CDR1 is MNHEY and CDR2 SMNVEV (reference sequence). The CDR3 is made up of 14 amino acids. The CDR3 reads CASSFKSLNSLQYF. Written as DNA, the CDR3 is TGTGCCAGCAGTTTTAAAAGCCTTAACTCCCTACAGTACTTC.